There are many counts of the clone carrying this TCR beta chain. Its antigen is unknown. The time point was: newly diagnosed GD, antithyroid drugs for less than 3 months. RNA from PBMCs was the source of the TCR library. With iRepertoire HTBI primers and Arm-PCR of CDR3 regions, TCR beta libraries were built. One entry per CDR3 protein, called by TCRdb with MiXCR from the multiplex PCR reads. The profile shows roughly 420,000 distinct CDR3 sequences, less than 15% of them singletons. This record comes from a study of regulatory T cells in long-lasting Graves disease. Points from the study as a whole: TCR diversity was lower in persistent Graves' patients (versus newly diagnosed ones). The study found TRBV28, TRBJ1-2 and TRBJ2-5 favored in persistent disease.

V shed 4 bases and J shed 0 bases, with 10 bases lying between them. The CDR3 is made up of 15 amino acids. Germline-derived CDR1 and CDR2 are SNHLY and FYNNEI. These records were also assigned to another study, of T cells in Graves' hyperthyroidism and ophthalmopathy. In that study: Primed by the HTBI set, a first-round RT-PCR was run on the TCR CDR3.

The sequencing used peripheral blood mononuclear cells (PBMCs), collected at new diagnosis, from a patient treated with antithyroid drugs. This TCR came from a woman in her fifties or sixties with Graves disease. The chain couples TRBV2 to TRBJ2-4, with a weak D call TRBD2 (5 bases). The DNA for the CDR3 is TGTGCCAGCAGTGTCAGCGGATTAGCCAAAAACATTCAGTACTTC. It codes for CASSVSGLAKNIQYF.